This T cell receptor (beta chain) comes out of a study of T-cell memory formation after mild COVID-19 (dated by TCRdb to the early 2020s). With respect to the entire study: TCR sequence clusters from the two donors were found to be largely donor specific. T-cell clones expanding and contracting after mild COVID-19 in a couple of donors were tracked by longitudinal TCRalpha and TCRbeta repertoire sequencing. The cohort was made up of two young adult volunteers, one female and one male, who were previously healthy. The full study reports these points: From day 15 to 85, contracting clones showed balanced CD4/CD8 phenotypes, whereas a second wave of clones that expanded from day 15 to 37 leaned towards CD4+. Contracting CD4+ clones appeared mostly in the CM and EM memory subsets, whereas CD8+ clones were enriched in EMRA. Some responding clones were found in pre-infection memory, which suggests that pre-existing cross-reactive memory T cells took part in the SARS-CoV-2 response. The study included only a couple of mild cases, and larger cohorts that include severe cases with pre-infection samples were judged to be necessary. SARS-CoV-2 specificity of the second-wave clones peaking on day 37 was not confirmed.

Ficoll-Paque density gradient centrifugation was the method used to isolate PBMCs. For sequencing, an Illumina NovaSeq 6000 was employed. TCRalpha and TCRbeta cDNA libraries were constructed by 5'RACE with constant-segment primers, with sample barcodes and unique molecular identifiers being introduced. RNA was extracted from every sample with Trizol reagent. Library amplification was performed in two PCR steps, and a second sample barcode and Illumina TruSeq adapters were introduced in the second step. The libraries were sequenced on an Illumina NovaSeq using 2 x 150 bp paired-end reads. Per the authors' processing: With migec v1.2.7, reads were demultiplexed and then collapsed into UMI-guided consensus sequences. Using mixcr v2.1.11, UMI consensuses were aligned to TRA and TRB V and J templates and then assembled into clonotypes. A clonotype was counted as expanded or contracted only when both edgeR and NoisET called the clonotype significant, with the noise models trained on biological replicates. edgeR calls used a false discovery rate-adjusted p below 0.01 and a log2 fold-change threshold of 1. As an exploratory analysis of dynamics, PCA with hierarchical clustering was applied to max-normalized trajectories of the 1000 most abundant clonotypes. Separately sequenced CD4+ and CD8+ repertoires were used to assign a CD4 or CD8 phenotype to each responding clone. In TCRdb, the public reads were trimmed at Q25 with fastp and aligned with MiXCR, with productive beta chains retained. Rows with one shared CDR3 protein collapse into an entry with the most common genes and DNA. These V and J calls rely on TCRdb rather than the paper's analysis. For this sample the table gives hundreds of thousands of distinct CDR3 sequences, of which over 15% were detected only once. Around a fifth of the sample is in the top ten clones.

Only a few counts were recorded for this clonotype. The clone's antigen remains unknown. Base qualities are missing; no much larger clone stands one base away. Relative to germline, V is 4 bases shorter and J is 6 bases shorter, with 15 bases between their ends. The CDR3 contains 15 residues, cysteine and phenylalanine counted. Left in the record is the CDR3 DNA by itself, 45 bases read in frame from the first base. Per the germline V gene, SGHVS is the CDR1 and FNYEAQ is the CDR2. Sequences were obtained from PBMCs or a T cell subset sorted from them (not recorded which). This receptor chain uses TRBV7-6 and TRBJ2-2; the D gene is unclear. The origin of this receptor is a man younger than 30 who had mild COVID-19 (a few samples of this study predate the infection). The sample titles of this study are shuffled in the database, so cell type and time point are left out; the donor was told from shared clones. The DNA reads as follows: TGTGCCAGCAGCTCCCACTTACTCGCCTCCGGGGAGCTGTTTTTT. It encodes CASSSHLLASGELFF. Reference TRBV7-6 and TRBJ2-2 genes cover what lies past the CDR3, so the full variable domain is GAGVSQSPRYKVTKRGQDVALRCDPISGHVSLYWYRQALGQGPEFLTYFNYEAQQDKSGLPNDRFSAERPEGSISTLTIQRTEQRDSAMYRCASSSHLLASGELFFGEGSRLTVL.